What follows are 22 T cell receptor beta chains derived from one specimen sequenced in a study of T cells in Graves' hyperthyroidism and ophthalmopathy. The TCR beta CDR3 regions underwent amplification using RNA transcripts as the source. TCR CDR3 regions were first amplified by RT-PCR with HTBI primers. Via MiXCR, TCRdb re-called the multiplex PCR reads, giving one row per CDR3 protein. The table records about 250,000 distinct CDR3 sequences, approximately 23% of them present only once. The sample comprised blood. Receptors originate from a young man with Graves' ophthalmopathy.

In its sample, this clonotype was seen a few times. V gene TRBV12-3 or TRBV12-4 combines with J gene TRBJ2-7, with 12 bases lining up with TRBD2. V trimming: 4 bases; J trimming: 6 bases; junction bases outside the gene matches: 4. The CDR3 extends over 14 amino acids. The CDR3 DNA sequence: TGTGCCAGCAGTTACGGACTAGCGGGACGCGAGCAGTACTTC. It is translated as CASSYGLAGREQYF.

The chain combines TRBV27 with TRBJ2-2, with TRBD2 matching 9 bases. Trimming removed 2 bases from V and 3 bases from J; junction bases left unmatched: 4. This CDR3 has 16 residues. From germline, CDR1 is MNHEY and CDR2 SMNVEV (reference sequence). CDR3 region: CASSLILAGYTGELFF. The CDR3 nucleotides are TGTGCCAGCAGTTTAATCCTAGCGGGATACACCGGGGAGCTGTTTTTT.

This clonotype was detected ten times or more. The chain joins TRBV27 to TRBJ2-7; TRBD2 matches 7 bases. This CDR3 spans 15 amino acids. Trimming took 6 bases from V and 0 from J; bases not matched to a gene: 8. Germline loops: CDR1 MNHEY, CDR2 SMNVEV (reference sequence). The DNA for the CDR3 is TGTGCCAGCAGCCAACGGGGGGAGGCCTCCTACGAGCAGTACTTC. Translating gives CASSQRGEASYEQYF.

This clonotype has ten or more counts. V usage is TRBV20-1 and J usage is TRBJ2-1, with TRBD2 matching over 8 bases. Germline V gene data show CDR1 as DFQATT and CDR2 as SNEGSKA (reference sequence). V lost 6 bases and J lost 0; bases outside the gene matches: 1. The length of the CDR3 is 13 residues. This CDR3 is CSASGSSYNEQFF. The CDR3 DNA is TGCAGTGCGAGCGGGAGCTCCTACAATGAGCAGTTCTTC.

The table lists this clonotype with a few counts. This chain joins TRBV9 and TRBJ2-5, with D possibly TRBD2 on 6 matching bases. Trimming cost V 0 bases and J 2 bases, with 14 bases left between them. Germline V gene sequence: CDR1 SGDLS, CDR2 YYNGEE. CDR3 length: 16 amino acids. This CDR3 is CASSVGVAATQETQYF. CDR3 nucleotides: TGTGCCAGCAGCGTAGGAGTAGCGGCCACTCAAGAGACCCAGTACTTC.

This chain connects TRBV24-1 to TRBJ2-7; D is tentatively TRBD1 or TRBD2 (5 bases each). Between the trimmed V and J ends, which lost 3 bases and 2 bases, there was a span of 13 bases. Per germline, CDR1 KGHDR and CDR2 SFDVKD. This CDR3 spans 15 amino acids. The CDR3 loop is CATSDTRDPPYEQYF. The CDR3 nucleotides read TGTGCCACCAGTGATACCCGGGACCCGCCCTACGAGCAGTACTTC.

There are a few counts of this clonotype. The chain has TRBV7-9 and TRBJ2-3, with D perhaps matching TRBD1 (6 bases). Germline-derived CDR1 and CDR2 are SEHNR and FQNEAQ (reference sequence). The CDR3 is 16 residues long. Trimming removed 5 bases from V and 0 bases from J, with 15 bases in between. The CDR3: CASSDGRGGSTDTQYF. CDR3 DNA: TGTGCCAGCAGCGACGGCAGGGGTGGTAGCACAGATACGCAGTATTTT.

The CDR3 bases are TGTGCCTGGATTTCGGCTGCGAACACCGGGGAGCTGTTTTTT. Its translation is CAWISAANTGELFF. The V call is TRBV30, the J call TRBJ2-2; D call uncertain. The CDR3 length is 14 residues. V was shortened by 4 bases and J by 0 bases, with 9 bases between the two germline ends. Germline V gene data show CDR1 as GTSNPN and CDR2 as SVGIG (reference sequence).

This clonotype was recorded only once. This CDR3 is CASSTTSGRSYEQYF. The CDR3, as DNA: TGTGCCAGCAGTACAACTAGCGGGAGAAGCTACGAGCAGTACTTC. The V and J genes are TRBV6-1 and TRBJ2-7, with TRBD2 identical over 11 bases. The CDR3 consists of 15 residues. V lost 5 bases, J lost 3 bases, and 6 bases stayed unmatched. CDR1 and CDR2 (germline): MNHNS, SASEGT.

The chain combines TRBV7-6 with TRBJ1-1; D is ambiguous. V was shortened by 1 base and J by 1 base, with 13 bases between the two germline ends. Germline CDR1 reads SGHVS; CDR2 reads FNYEAQ. The CDR3 is 16 residues long. The CDR3 sequence is CASSLGPPTANTEAFF. CDR3 sequence (DNA): TGTGCCAGCAGCTTAGGCCCTCCCACAGCGAACACTGAAGCTTTCTTT.

This clonotype came up many times. The chain is built from TRBV18 and TRBJ1-6; 8 bases are a match to TRBD1. This CDR3 contains 16 residues. V lost 3 bases to trimming and J lost 9 bases; unmatched junction nucleotides: 10. Germline CDR1 is KGHSH and CDR2 is LQKENI. The CDR3 protein is CASSPSGTGLGSPLHF. CDR3 DNA: TGTGCCAGCTCACCGTCCGGGACAGGCCTGGGTTCACCCCTCCACTTT.

This chain links TRBV5-1 with TRBJ2-7; 10 bases agree with TRBD2. The CDR3 covers 13 residues. V was clipped by 2 bases and J by 6 bases; unmatched bases: 2. The germline CDR1 and CDR2 sequences are SGHRS and YFSETQ. The CDR3 sequence is CASSFSSGSEQYF. The DNA for the CDR3 is TGCGCCAGCAGCTTTTCTAGCGGGAGCGAGCAGTACTTC.

This chain uses TRBV20-1 with TRBJ2-4; D unresolved. CDR1 and CDR2 from the germline V gene are DFQATT and SNEGSKA (reference sequence). The CDR3 totals 12 residues. V dropped 3 bases and J dropped 0 bases, with 3 bases sitting between them. The CDR3 loop reads CSASGAKNIQYF. CDR3 nucleotide sequence: TGCAGTGCTAGCGGAGCCAAAAACATTCAGTACTTC.

This clonotype was counted many times. V is TRBV20-1 and J is TRBJ2-3, with D perhaps TRBD1 or TRBD2 (5 bases each). The germline V and J ends were trimmed by 0 bases and 6 bases, with 16 bases remaining between them. CDR3 length: 15 amino acids. Germline V lookup: CDR1 DFQATT, CDR2 SNEGSKA (reference sequence). The CDR3 spells CSARDLAYGADTQYF. For the CDR3, the DNA is TGCAGTGCTAGAGATTTAGCTTACGGGGCCGATACGCAGTATTTT.

This clonotype has only a few counts. The chain joins TRBV6-5 to TRBJ2-1, with D tentatively TRBD2 (6 bases). The CDR3 length is 15 residues. Germline loops: CDR1 MNHEY, CDR2 SVGAGI. Trimming cost V 1 base and J 3 bases, with 10 bases left between them. The CDR3 loop is CASSYWGLGYNEQFF. CDR3 sequence (DNA): TGTGCCAGCAGTTACTGGGGACTGGGCTACAATGAGCAGTTCTTC.

This clonotype was counted between two and nine times. A read error may explain this, as a much larger clone is one base away. The missing conserved phenylalanine or tryptophan at the end of this CDR3 makes a read error likely. The rearrangement links TRBV30 to TRBJ1-3; D remains unclear. Looked up from germline, CDR1 is GTSNPN and CDR2 is SVGIG (reference sequence). The CDR3 covers 14 residues. The V gene lost 0 bases and the J gene lost 2 bases, with 8 bases spanning the gap. CDR3 loop: CAWSVERTGNTIYL. The CDR3 DNA is TGTGCCTGGAGTGTGGAAAGGACTGGAAACACCATATATCTT.

This chain uses TRBV30 with TRBJ2-7, with a tentative D call TRBD2 (5 bases). V was pared by 2 bases and J by 3 bases, with 14 bases between. The V gene's germline CDR1 is GTSNPN and CDR2 SVGIG (reference sequence). This CDR3 region has 14 residues. The CDR3 DNA reads as TGTGCCTGGAGTTTTGGCGGGTCGAGCTACGAGCAGTACTTC. Amino acids: CAWSFGGSSYEQYF.

V gene TRBV2 combines with J gene TRBJ1-1; TRBD1 is a possible D gene (5 bases). V gave up 7 bases and J gave up 4 bases, with 10 bases separating them. Germline CDR1 and CDR2: SNHLY and FYNNEI. The CDR3 runs to 12 residues. The CDR3 DNA sequence: TGTGCCAGCATTCCAGGGCGCACTGAAGCTTTCTTT. Its protein product is CASIPGRTEAFF.

This clonotype was detected only a few times. V and J are TRBV12-3 or TRBV12-4 and TRBJ1-3, with TRBD1 identical over 7 bases. V lost 5 bases to trimming and J lost 15 bases; unmatched junction nucleotides: 10. CDR3 size: 12 residues. The CDR3: CASSPRQGERYF. The DNA of the CDR3 is TGTGCCAGCAGTCCGAGACAGGGCGAACGATATTTT.

This clonotype was found many times. This chain connects TRBV5-1 to TRBJ2-1; D not certain. V lost 0 bases and J lost 5, with 3 bases in between. CDR1 and CDR2 (germline): SGHRS, YFSETQ. The CDR3 has 12 amino acids. The CDR3 DNA reads TGCGCCAGCAGCTTGGGGGACAATGAGCAGTTCTTC. Protein product: CASSLGDNEQFF.

This clonotype was counted at least ten times. The chain recombines TRBV30 with TRBJ1-1; D unclear. From germline, CDR1 is GTSNPN and CDR2 SVGIG (reference sequence). V gave up 4 bases and J gave up 4 bases, with 10 bases separating them. The length of the CDR3 is 12 residues. CDR3 DNA: TGTGCCTGGACCCCCTGGAGCACTGAAGCTTTCTTT. This sequence encodes CAWTPWSTEAFF.

In this sample, this clonotype turned up many times. The V and J genes are TRBV28 and TRBJ2-1, with D maybe TRBD2 (6 bases). The CDR3 is 13 residues long. V lost 8 bases and J 7 bases, leaving 15 bases between the germline ends. Germline V gene lookup returns CDR1 MDHEN and CDR2 SYDVKM. As DNA, the CDR3 is TGTGCCAGCGAAATAGGTGGGAGGAATGAGCAGTTCTTC. Translation: CASEIGGRNEQFF.